A selection of T cell receptor beta chains follows, all from one sample in a study of blood T cell repertoires in COVID-19. TCRdb's copy holds only in-frame clones and misses some; the assay was immunoSEQ multiplex PCR. The data contain about 74,000 clones, 88% of them seen just once; the ten biggest clones take up around 7%. The specimen was peripheral blood. These receptors were collected from a woman over 75 with acute or convalescent COVID-19. CDR3s include the opening cysteine and the closing phenylalanine or tryptophan. Each record gives: V gene, clone size, D gene, J gene, CDR3 DNA, CDR3 protein. A D gene is named only where the DNA matches it firmly. Clone size is stated in some rows and not others, as once, few, many or a class when expanded.

v_call: TRBV6-1; clone_size: NA; d_call: NA; j_call: TRBJ2-7; cdr3_nt: TGTGCCAGCAGTGAACAGGGTTACGAGCAGTACTTC; cdr3_aa: CASSEQGYEQYF
v_call: TRBV19; clone_size: few; d_call: TRBD2; j_call: TRBJ2-3; cdr3_nt: TGTGCCAGTAGTGCTAGCGGGGTAGGCACAGATACGCAGTATTTT; cdr3_aa: CASSASGVGTDTQYF
v_call: TRBV7-7; clone_size: NA; d_call: TRBD1; j_call: TRBJ1-1; cdr3_nt: TGTGCTAGCAGCCCGATCCCGGGACAGAACATGAACACTGAAGCTTTCTTT; cdr3_aa: CASSPIPGQNMNTEAFF
v_call: TRBV2; clone_size: NA; d_call: NA; j_call: TRBJ2-7; cdr3_nt: TGTGCCAGCTCTCCAGGGTCTAGCGAGCAGTACTTC; cdr3_aa: CASSPGSSEQYF
v_call: TRBV12-5; clone_size: NA; d_call: NA; j_call: TRBJ2-3; cdr3_nt: TGTGCTAGTGGTTTCTCCCTACTAGCCACCACAGATACGCAGTATTTT; cdr3_aa: CASGFSLLATTDTQYF
v_call: TRBV7-2; clone_size: NA; d_call: TRBD1; j_call: TRBJ2-2; cdr3_nt: TGTGCCAGCAGCGGCAGGGGGATGAACACCGGGGAGCTGTTTTTT; cdr3_aa: CASSGRGMNTGELFF
v_call: TRBV6-5; clone_size: NA; d_call: NA; j_call: TRBJ2-7; cdr3_nt: TGTGCCAGCAGGGCCTCAATCGAGCAGTACTTC; cdr3_aa: CASRASIEQYF
v_call: TRBV10-3; clone_size: few; d_call: NA; j_call: TRBJ2-3; cdr3_nt: TGTGCCACCCGGAGTGGTACAGATACGCAGTATTTT; cdr3_aa: CATRSGTDTQYF
v_call: TRBV10-3; clone_size: NA; d_call: TRBD2; j_call: TRBJ2-4; cdr3_nt: TGTGCCAGTGGGGCTAGCGGGGAGTTTCAGTACTTC; cdr3_aa: CASGASGEFQYF
v_call: TRBV20-1; clone_size: NA; d_call: NA; j_call: TRBJ1-4; cdr3_nt: TGCAGTGCTAGTCAGAAAGACAGACTTGTGACTAATGAAAAACTGTTTTTT; cdr3_aa: CSASQKDRLVTNEKLFF
v_call: TRBV5-1; clone_size: few; d_call: NA; j_call: TRBJ1-5; cdr3_nt: TGCGCCAGCAGCTCGACAGGAGACAACAATCAGCCCCAGCATTTT; cdr3_aa: CASSSTGDNNQPQHF
v_call: TRBV3-1/TRBV3-2; clone_size: NA; d_call: NA; j_call: TRBJ1-4; cdr3_nt: TGTGCCAGCTCTCCAGACTTAAATGAAAAACTGTTTTTT; cdr3_aa: CASSPDLNEKLFF
v_call: TRBV6-6; clone_size: NA; d_call: TRBD1; j_call: TRBJ2-7; cdr3_nt: TGTGCCAGCAGCACAGGGGGTAGATACGAGCAGTACTTC; cdr3_aa: CASSTGGRYEQYF
v_call: TRBV3-1/TRBV3-2; clone_size: NA; d_call: NA; j_call: TRBJ2-3; cdr3_nt: TGTGCCAGCAGCCAAGGTACGAGCCCTAAGTATTTT; cdr3_aa: CASSQGTSPKYF
v_call: TRBV19; clone_size: NA; d_call: NA; j_call: TRBJ1-6; cdr3_nt: TGTGCCACCCTTCCCCAGGGCGATAATTCACCCCTCCACTTT; cdr3_aa: CATLPQGDNSPLHF
v_call: TRBV30; clone_size: NA; d_call: NA; j_call: TRBJ1-5; cdr3_nt: TGTGCCTGGAGTGTCGCCATCGGGCCCCAGCATTTT; cdr3_aa: CAWSVAIGPQHF
v_call: TRBV25-1; clone_size: NA; d_call: NA; j_call: TRBJ2-7; cdr3_nt: TGTGCCAGCAGTCAATCCCTATCCTACGAGCAGTACTTC; cdr3_aa: CASSQSLSYEQYF
v_call: TRBV2; clone_size: NA; d_call: TRBD2; j_call: TRBJ2-3; cdr3_nt: TGTGCCAGCAGTCGTGGACTAGTCGGCGGCACAGATACGCAGTATTTT; cdr3_aa: CASSRGLVGGTDTQYF
v_call: TRBV11-2; clone_size: NA; d_call: TRBD1; j_call: TRBJ1-3; cdr3_nt: TGTGCCAGCAGCGCCCGACAGGGGGCACCGGGAAACACCATATATTTT; cdr3_aa: CASSARQGAPGNTIYF
v_call: TRBV11-2; clone_size: once; d_call: TRBD2; j_call: TRBJ2-7; cdr3_nt: TGTGCCAGCAGTCAAGCTCGACCGGGACTAGCGGTTCGTGAGCAGTACTTC; cdr3_aa: CASSQARPGLAVREQYF
v_call: TRBV6-5; clone_size: NA; d_call: NA; j_call: TRBJ2-5; cdr3_nt: TGTGCCAGCAGTACAACAGGGTCGGGGGAGACCCAGTACTTC; cdr3_aa: CASSTTGSGETQYF
v_call: TRBV7-2; clone_size: once; d_call: TRBD1; j_call: TRBJ2-1; cdr3_nt: TGTGCCAGCAGCTTAACGGGACAGGGCATCAATGAGCAGTTCTTC; cdr3_aa: CASSLTGQGINEQFF
v_call: TRBV7-3; clone_size: NA; d_call: NA; j_call: TRBJ2-2; cdr3_nt: TGTGCCAGCAGCTTAATGCACCAGGGCGCGGGGACCGGGGAGCTGTTTTTT; cdr3_aa: CASSLMHQGAGTGELFF
v_call: TRBV3-1/TRBV3-2; clone_size: once; d_call: NA; j_call: TRBJ1-3; cdr3_nt: TGTGCCAGCAGCCAAGCCGACCTGCGGGGGGCGCTTGGAAACACCATATATTTT; cdr3_aa: CASSQADLRGALGNTIYF
v_call: TRBV5-1; clone_size: NA; d_call: NA; j_call: TRBJ2-7; cdr3_nt: TGCGCCAGCAGCTTTGGAGGGCCATACGAGCAGTACTTC; cdr3_aa: CASSFGGPYEQYF
v_call: TRBV19; clone_size: NA; d_call: NA; j_call: TRBJ1-5; cdr3_nt: TGTGCCAGTAGTATAAAGGGGGTTCTCAATCAGCCCCAGCATTTT; cdr3_aa: CASSIKGVLNQPQHF
v_call: TRBV6-6; clone_size: NA; d_call: TRBD1; j_call: TRBJ1-4; cdr3_nt: TGTGCCAGCAGAGGACAGGTCCTTAATGAAAAACTGTTTTTT; cdr3_aa: CASRGQVLNEKLFF
v_call: TRBV29-1; clone_size: NA; d_call: NA; j_call: TRBJ2-3; cdr3_nt: TGCAGCGCCTCTCCGAGCACAGATACGCAGTATTTT; cdr3_aa: CSASPSTDTQYF
v_call: TRBV4-1; clone_size: NA; d_call: NA; j_call: TRBJ1-2; cdr3_nt: TGCGCCAGCAGCCAAAATGGGGGGGGGCGGAGTCGATATGGCTACACCTTC; cdr3_aa: CASSQNGGGRSRYGYTF
v_call: TRBV7-9; clone_size: few; d_call: NA; j_call: TRBJ2-1; cdr3_nt: TGTGCCAGCAGCCCGAGTTGGGGGGATAAGCAGTTCTTC; cdr3_aa: CASSPSWGDKQFF
v_call: TRBV5-4; clone_size: NA; d_call: TRBD2; j_call: TRBJ2-5; cdr3_nt: TGTGCCAGCAACGGGGGACTAGGGGGGTACCAAGAGACCCAGTACTTC; cdr3_aa: CASNGGLGGYQETQYF
v_call: TRBV9; clone_size: NA; d_call: NA; j_call: TRBJ1-2; cdr3_nt: TGTGCCAGCAGCCCTACGGACTCCGGAGGTGGCTACACCTTC; cdr3_aa: CASSPTDSGGGYTF
v_call: TRBV6-5; clone_size: NA; d_call: NA; j_call: TRBJ1-4; cdr3_nt: TGTGCCAGCAAACGGCGAGGGCAGGCGTCTGAAAAACTGTTTTTT; cdr3_aa: CASKRRGQASEKLFF
v_call: TRBV3-1/TRBV3-2; clone_size: NA; d_call: TRBD1; j_call: TRBJ2-7; cdr3_nt: TGTGCCAGCAGCCTACCGGGACAGGGATCTAACGAGCAGTACTTC; cdr3_aa: CASSLPGQGSNEQYF
v_call: TRBV9; clone_size: NA; d_call: TRBD2; j_call: TRBJ2-3; cdr3_nt: TGTGCCAGCAGCCCCCGGACTAGCGGGAGCACAGATACGCAGTATTTT; cdr3_aa: CASSPRTSGSTDTQYF
v_call: TRBV5-1; clone_size: NA; d_call: NA; j_call: TRBJ2-7; cdr3_nt: TGCGCCAGCAACCCAGGGGATCAGAGCTACGAGCAGTACTTC; cdr3_aa: CASNPGDQSYEQYF
v_call: TRBV10-3; clone_size: NA; d_call: TRBD1; j_call: TRBJ1-2; cdr3_nt: TGTGCCGCCGGACCAGGGGGACAGTGGGCTGGCTACACCTTC; cdr3_aa: CAAGPGGQWAGYTF
v_call: TRBV7-9; clone_size: NA; d_call: NA; j_call: TRBJ2-2; cdr3_nt: TGTGCCAGCAGCCCTACAGGGTTCGCGAACACCGGGGAGCTGTTTTTT; cdr3_aa: CASSPTGFANTGELFF